This entry features one TCR beta chain sequence. As yet, its antigen is unknown. This record comes from a study of cytomegalovirus exposure and HLA in healthy donors. Findings and caveats of the study: Through in vitro validation, a few CMV-associated chains were shown to be specific for CMV antigens.

Amplification used 60 Vbeta primers and 13 Jbeta primers. This table comes from immunoSEQ multiplex PCR, and its TCRdb copy is limited to in-frame clones, with some not included. There are approximately 270,000 clones in the sample; approximately 80% occur only once, and about 0.28% lies in the top ten. The V end was cut by 3 bases, the J end by 2 bases, with 11 bases between. CDR3 length: 15 residues. The germline V gene encodes CDR1 MDHEN and CDR2 SYDVKM. V usage is TRBV28 and J usage is TRBJ2-1; the D gene is possibly TRBD1 (5 bases). Sequenced: PBMCs. The sequence came from a girl aged 2-10 years in good health and CMV-seronegative. Here the CDR3 DNA reads TGTGCCAGCAGTTTTTTCAGGGTCACCTACAATGAGCAGTTCTTC. Translation: CASSFFRVTYNEQFF.